Below, 23 T cell receptor beta chains from the same sample are listed, as sequenced in a study of Ad26.COV2.S vaccination and SARS-CoV-2 variants. Method: immunoSEQ multiplex PCR; TCRdb's copy keeps in-frame clones and lacks some. This table holds roughly 450,000 clones, around 90% found once. Treatment given: 15 to 20 received Ad26.COV2.S at low or high dose, single or two shots; about 5 received placebo; per-sample allocation not given. Repertoires come from day 63 after the first vaccine or placebo injection. Sequenced here: peripheral blood, sampled in a trial of Ad26.COV2.S vaccine versus placebo. The receptors were sampled from a person between 18 and 65 years old who received the Ad26.COV2.S COVID-19 vaccine or a placebo.

This clone was recorded once. This chain connects TRBV27 to TRBJ2-5, with 12 bases fitting TRBD1. The junction had 3 bases not matched to a gene; V was cut back by 1 base and J by 3 bases. The germline V gene has CDR1 MNHEY and CDR2 SMNVEV (reference sequence). The CDR3 is made up of 16 amino acids. The CDR3 DNA reads TGTGCCAGCAGTTTATTAGGGACAGGGGGCGAAGAGACCCAGTACTTC. Protein sequence: CASSLLGTGGEETQYF.

The CDR3 bases are TGTGCCAGCAGCGTAGATCAGAAGGATACGCAGTATTTT. Protein product: CASSVDQKDTQYF. V is TRBV9 and J is TRBJ2-3; no firm D call. The CDR3 consists of 13 residues. The germline gives CDR1 SGDLS, CDR2 YYNGEE. V shed 0 bases and J shed 6 bases, with 8 bases lying between them. The full variable domain, rest sourced from reference TRBV9 and TRBJ2-3, is DSGVTQTPKHLITATGQRVTLRCSPRSGDLSVYWYQQSLDQGLQFLIQYYNGEERAKGNILERFSAQQFPDLHSELNLSSLELGDSALYFCASSVDQKDTQYFGPGTRLTVL.

V is TRBV29-1 and J is TRBJ2-1; TRBD1 matches at 9 bases. Germline V CDR1 and CDR2: SQVTM, ANQGSEA. V was pared by 6 bases and J by 4 bases, with 10 bases of the junction left unmatched. The CDR3 is 15 amino acids. CDR3 amino acids: CSVQTGTGTYNEQFF. The CDR3 nucleotides are TGCAGCGTCCAGACGGGGACAGGGACATACAATGAGCAGTTCTTC.

The chain has TRBV29-1 and TRBJ2-7; 10 bases align to TRBD2. Germline loops: CDR1 SQVTM, CDR2 ANQGSEA. The CDR3 is 14 amino acids. V lost 2 bases to trimming and J lost 4 bases; unmatched junction nucleotides: 5. In nucleotides, the CDR3 is TGCAGCGTTGAAAGGGCTAGCGGGAGTTACGAGCAGTACTTC. Encoded protein: CSVERASGSYEQYF.

The chain couples TRBV6-5 to TRBJ1-5; D is uncertain. This CDR3 comprises 13 residues. Trimming shortened V by 6 bases and J by 0 bases, and 6 bases separated the two germline ends. Per germline, CDR1 MNHEY and CDR2 SVGAGI. The CDR3 coding sequence is TGTGCCAGCAGACTTTATAGCAATCAGCCCCAGCATTTT. It is translated as CASRLYSNQPQHF.

The chain employs TRBV30 and TRBJ2-5; 8 positions agree with TRBD2. The CDR3 has 13 residues. The germline CDR1 and CDR2 sequences are GTSNPN and SVGIG (reference sequence). The V segment lost 2 bases and the J segment 5 bases; nucleotides outside the gene matches: 4. CDR3 in amino acids: CAWSTGGVETQYF. The CDR3 bases are TGTGCCTGGAGTACGGGAGGGGTTGAGACCCAGTACTTC.

The gene calls are TRBV5-6 and TRBJ1-1; 8 nucleotides agree with TRBD1. The ends lost 3 bases at V and 1 base at J; junction bases unmatched: 5. This CDR3 is built from 15 residues. Germline V gene sequence: CDR1 SGHDT, CDR2 YYEEEE. CDR3 region: CASSSPGQGNTEAFF. CDR3 nucleotides: TGTGCCAGCAGCTCGCCCGGACAGGGGAACACTGAAGCTTTCTTT.

This clone turned up a few times. The V call is TRBV10-1, the J call TRBJ2-1; 12 nucleotides line up with TRBD2. The germline V gene has CDR1 WNHNN and CDR2 SYGVQD (reference sequence). The V segment lost 4 bases and the J segment 9 bases; nucleotides outside the gene matches: 4. The CDR3 is 14 amino acids. CDR3 sequence: CASSASGRAAEQFF. The CDR3 DNA follows: TGCGCCAGCAGTGCTAGCGGGAGGGCCGCTGAGCAGTTCTTC.

This clone occurred a few times. V gene TRBV6-5 combines with J gene TRBJ1-1; D is uncertain. Looked up from germline, CDR1 is MNHEY and CDR2 is SVGAGI. Trimming shortened V by 7 bases and J by 1 base, and 13 bases separated the two germline ends. This CDR3 contains 14 residues. The CDR3: CASTPSRGNTEAFF. CDR3 DNA sequence: TGTGCCAGCACCCCATCACGGGGGAACACTGAAGCTTTCTTT.

In this sample, this clone turned up a few times. The rearrangement uses TRBV5-1 and TRBJ2-2; 9 nucleotides line up with TRBD2. V trimming: 5 bases; J trimming: 4 bases; junction bases outside the gene matches: 6. The CDR3 runs to 15 residues. Per the germline V gene, CDR1 is SGHRS and CDR2 is YFSETQ. The CDR3 sequence is CASSRMREGTGELFF. The CDR3 DNA is TGCGCCAGCAGTCGGATGCGGGAGGGCACCGGGGAGCTGTTTTTT.

The gene calls are TRBV13 and TRBJ2-7; D might be TRBD1 (5 bases). Germline V CDR1 and CDR2: PRHDT, FYEKMQ (reference sequence). There are 18 residues in the CDR3. V was trimmed by 8 bases and J by 6 bases, leaving 32 bases between them. The CDR3 nucleotides are TGTGCCAGCTCTTCTGGGGCACGGGCGAACGAATACTCTCGCGAGCAGTACTTC. Its translation is CASSSGARANEYSREQYF.

This CDR3 reads CASSALAVLEQYF. In nucleotides, the CDR3 is TGTGCCAGCAGTGCTCTAGCAGTCCTCGAGCAGTACTTC. The J gene is TRBJ2-7, the V gene TRBV2; tentative D call: TRBD2 (5 bases). The CDR3 has 13 amino acids. Germline-derived CDR1 and CDR2 are SNHLY and FYNNEI. Trimming stripped 4 bases from V and 6 bases from J, with 13 bases between.

This sequence joins TRBV9 and TRBJ2-5; tentatively, D is TRBD1 (6 bases). V was pared by 0 bases and J by 3 bases, with 15 bases between. The CDR3 consists of 16 residues. Germline assignment: CDR1 SGDLS and CDR2 YYNGEE. The CDR3 spells CASSVEGTPAKETQYF. The CDR3 DNA follows: TGTGCCAGCAGCGTAGAAGGGACACCAGCCAAAGAGACCCAGTACTTC.

V and J are TRBV6-2 or TRBV6-3 and TRBJ2-7; the match to TRBD2 covers 8 bases. This CDR3 has 16 amino acids. V was clipped by 5 bases and J by 0 bases; unmatched bases: 9. In germline, CDR1 is MNHEY, CDR2 SVGEGT. The CDR3 loop reads CASSVLADTSSYEQYF. The CDR3 bases are TGTGCCAGCAGTGTACTAGCGGACACCTCCTCCTACGAGCAGTACTTC.

The CDR3 coding sequence is TGTGCCAGGTTACCGGACAGGGGCCCTTACGAGCAGTACTTC. It codes for CARLPDRGPYEQYF. The rearrangement links TRBV6-5 to TRBJ2-7, with 9 bases that match TRBD1. V trimming: 9 bases; J trimming: 4 bases; junction bases outside the gene matches: 10. CDR1 is MNHEY, CDR2 SVGAGI, per germline. This CDR3 contains 14 residues.

The rearrangement links TRBV12-3 or TRBV12-4 to TRBJ2-7; TRBD1 matches at 8 bases. The V gene end was trimmed by 3 bases and the J gene end by 6 bases; junction bases not matched to a gene: 1. The CDR3 totals 12 residues. This CDR3 reads CASSFDRGEQYF. CDR3 nucleotide sequence: TGTGCCAGCAGTTTTGACAGGGGCGAGCAGTACTTC.

The rearrangement links TRBV6-5 to TRBJ2-2; 8 nucleotides align to TRBD2. CDR3 length: 15 amino acids. The germline V gene encodes CDR1 MNHEY and CDR2 SVGAGI. Trimming removed 8 bases from V and 6 bases from J; junction bases left unmatched: 11. The CDR3 protein is CASVAGTPGPGELFF. The CDR3 DNA reads TGTGCCAGCGTAGCGGGGACCCCAGGTCCCGGGGAGCTGTTTTTT.

The V call is TRBV2, the J call TRBJ1-2; D perhaps matches TRBD1 (6 bases). The CDR3 loop spans 12 amino acids. Germline CDR1 reads SNHLY; CDR2 reads FYNNEI. The ends were cut back, 5 bases at V and 11 bases at J, with 15 bases in the middle. The CDR3 DNA sequence: TGTGCCAGCAGTCCACACAGGGTGGGGTACACCTTC. Protein product: CASSPHRVGYTF.

DNA of the CDR3: TGTGCCAGCAGCTTTGGGGCCCACGAGCAGTACTTC. Translating it yields CASSFGAHEQYF. The chain joins TRBV7-9 to TRBJ2-7; D may be TRBD1 (5 bases). The germline V and J ends were trimmed by 3 bases and 5 bases, with 8 bases remaining between them. Germline V gives CDR1 SEHNR, CDR2 FQNEAQ (reference sequence). The CDR3 is 12 residues long.

The chain recombines TRBV11-3 with TRBJ1-1; no reliable D call. Germline lookup yields CDR1 SGHNT and CDR2 YENEEA. The CDR3 contains 13 residues. Trimming took 2 bases from V and 3 from J, leaving 7 bases between them. The CDR3 region is CASSLLRDTEAFF. CDR3 DNA sequence: TGTGCCAGCAGCTTATTAAGGGACACTGAAGCTTTCTTT. The full variable domain, with the rest looked up from reference TRBV11-3 and TRBJ1-1, is EAGVVQSPRYKIIEKKQPVAFWCNPISGHNTLYWYLQNLGQGPELLIRYENEEAVDDSQLPKDRFSAERLKGVDSTLKIQPAELGDSAVYLCASSLLRDTEAFFGQGTRLTVV.

In nucleotides, the CDR3 is TGTGCCAGCAGTTACTCGATGGGGGCTAACACTGAAGCTTTCTTT. Its protein is CASSYSMGANTEAFF. The chain employs TRBV6-5 and TRBJ1-1; perhaps TRBD1 as D (6 bases). Germline assignment: CDR1 MNHEY and CDR2 SVGAGI. V lost 0 bases, J lost 2 bases, and 10 bases lay in between. The CDR3 is 15 residues long.

This clone was seen a single time. The chain couples TRBV25-1 to TRBJ2-1; 10 bases map to TRBD2. V trimming: 7 bases; J trimming: 6 bases; junction bases outside the gene matches: 3. Germline assignment: CDR1 MGHDK and CDR2 SYGVNS. This CDR3 has 13 amino acids. The CDR3 bases are TGTGCCAGCAAACGACTAGCGGGCAATGAGCAGTTCTTC. Encoded protein: CASKRLAGNEQFF.

This chain uses TRBV2 with TRBJ1-2; the D is unclear. In germline, CDR1 is SNHLY, CDR2 FYNNEI. This CDR3 has 13 residues. The ends were cut back, 6 bases at V and 3 bases at J, with 11 bases in the middle. CDR3 in DNA: TGTGCCAGCAGACCACAGAGGTACTATGGCTACACCTTC. Translated, it gives CASRPQRYYGYTF.